This T cell receptor beta chain was identified in a study of blood T cell repertoires in COVID-19. Study overall: Donors in the United States, Italy and Spain gave samples during acute or convalescent COVID-19. PBMCs, B-cell-depleted T cells, or T cells provided the cDNA or gDNA that made up the material.

V was trimmed by 2 bases and J by 3 bases, leaving 5 bases between them. Per the germline V gene, CDR1 is MNHEY and CDR2 is SVGEGT. This CDR3 has 12 residues. Using immunoSEQ multiplex PCR, the repertoire was profiled, and TCRdb retains in-frame clones only, with some absent. The data show approximately 170,000 clones, around 79% seen once. Notes on this clone: A much more abundant neighbour one base away suggests this may be a read error.

This sequence joins TRBV6-2 or TRBV6-3 and TRBJ2-7; D uncertain. Specimen: peripheral blood. This TCR came from a woman in her forties or fifties with acute or convalescent COVID-19. The CDR3 nucleotides read TGTGCCAGCAGTTACAACAGCTACGAGCAGTACTTC. Its protein product is CASSYNSYEQYF.